These T cell receptor beta chains were read from a single sample in a study of blood T cell repertoires in COVID-19. Generated by immunoSEQ multiplex PCR, the TCRdb table keeps only in-frame clones and is missing some. The sample has about 180,000 clones; more than 75% are singletons. The sequencing sample was made of peripheral blood. The receptor set was obtained from a woman aged 70 to 79 with acute or convalescent COVID-19. Both conserved end residues are trimmed from each CDR3.

j_gene | v_gene | CDR3aa
TRBJ2-2 | TRBV19 | ASRIAGGPGGELF
TRBJ2-7 | TRBV6-1 | ASSERSRTGGGVGGYSYEQY
TRBJ1-1 | TRBV19 | ASSTRRGLAF
TRBJ2-5 | TRBV7-9 | ASGDTQETQY
TRBJ2-1 | TRBV2 | ASSEVGTGGGEQF
TRBJ2-7 | TRBV27 | ASSSGHGSYYEQY
TRBJ1-1 | TRBV20-1 | SASRTEAF
TRBJ1-4 | TRBV2 | ASSVRLQGVDEKLF
TRBJ2-3 | TRBV5-1 | ASSLDRTSTDTQY
TRBJ2-1 | TRBV10-3 | ATTGSGGVNEQF
TRBJ1-1 | TRBV10-3 | AISGPGQGNTEAF
TRBJ2-3 | TRBV12-3/TRBV12-4 | ASRTSTDTQY
TRBJ2-1 | TRBV4-1 | ASSQAWGGWNEQF
TRBJ2-7 | TRBV11-2 | ASSPGTGLYEQY
TRBJ2-1 | TRBV5-1 | ASSLTSGSSYNEQF
TRBJ1-1 | TRBV23-1 | ARGGDGHQNTEAF
TRBJ1-1 | TRBV20-1 | SASRRGEAF
TRBJ2-5 | TRBV10-3 | AISDSETTPQETQY
TRBJ2-2 | TRBV27 | ASSRRLAGPNTGELF
TRBJ1-1 | TRBV27 | ASSSWTGHTEAF
TRBJ2-7 | TRBV11-1 | ASSAGVAYEQY
TRBJ1-5 | TRBV28 | ASSSRGGNQPQH
TRBJ2-7 | TRBV7-2 | ASALWAGTNYEQY
TRBJ1-1 | TRBV19 | ASRPQGVGSEAF
TRBJ1-2 | TRBV19 | ASSMYNNFGYT
TRBJ2-6 | TRBV5-1 | ASSWRQGGGANVLT
TRBJ2-3 | TRBV19 | ASTQGWSLRSDTQY
TRBJ1-5 | TRBV10-3 | AIRSGTGDSNQPQH
TRBJ2-2 | TRBV5-5 | ASSLRRGVNTGELF
TRBJ2-2 | TRBV2 | ASSGRGNTGELF
TRBJ2-5 | TRBV7-2 | ASSLSAGSQETQY
TRBJ1-2 | TRBV6-5 | ASRGGRPWGYT
TRBJ2-5 | TRBV7-2 | ASSFTGGWETQY
TRBJ1-5 | TRBV6-5 | ASSPRGGEHQPQH
TRBJ2-5 | TRBV5-4 | ASSLRQGETQY
TRBJ1-2 | TRBV6-5 | ASSKQGGSNYGYT
TRBJ1-1 | TRBV11-1 | ASSLSQGTRAF
TRBJ1-6 | TRBV7-2 | ASSLVSSSYNSPLH
TRBJ2-1 | TRBV3-1/TRBV3-2 | ASSPSLAGDYNEQF
TRBJ2-1 | TRBV19 | ASSTDRISYNEQF
TRBJ1-6 | TRBV3-1/TRBV3-2 | ASSQLSGNNSPLH
TRBJ2-2 | TRBV5-1 | ASSYSEPTGSRWGGELF
TRBJ2-1 | TRBV3-1/TRBV3-2 | VSSQGRTGGNEQF
TRBJ1-6 | TRBV9 | ASSRGTDSPLH
TRBJ2-7 | TRBV3-1/TRBV3-2 | ASRGRVYEQY
TRBJ1-1 | TRBV29-1 | SVEQGAEGTEAF
TRBJ1-6 | TRBV5-1 | ASSLASDRGHSPLH
TRBJ1-1 | TRBV7-9 | ASSPQGDTEAF
TRBJ2-1 | TRBV28 | ASTIGGGSYNEQF
TRBJ1-2 | TRBV5-1 | ASSLTGEVGYT
TRBJ2-1 | TRBV5-5 | ASSLGGEEQF
TRBJ2-3 | TRBV6-4 | ASSEEVFTDTQY
TRBJ1-1 | TRBV12-3/TRBV12-4 | ALARQGHTEAF
TRBJ2-3 | TRBV7-3 | ASSIDRVADTQY
TRBJ2-1 | TRBV11-3 | ASSLAASSYNEQF
TRBJ1-5 | TRBV10-3 | AISRDRSPNQPQH
TRBJ2-6 | TRBV30 | AWMARGGANVLT
TRBJ2-1 | TRBV6-6 | ASTPRGPLQGQF